The 9 T cell receptor beta chains given below trace back to one sample, sequenced in a study of blood T cell repertoires in COVID-19 (TCRdb year 2020). Library generation was performed with the immunoSEQ multiplex PCR assay. TCRdb limited this immuneACCESS table to in-frame rearrangements with V and J called. A share of clones is missing; checked studies link under half to unresolved V genes, and the rest is unexplained. This sample comprises about 78,000 clones, 90% of them detected only once. Roughly 0.72% of the sample comes from the top ten. The sequencing sample was made of peripheral blood. These receptors came from a woman aged 80 or over with acute or convalescent COVID-19.

The genes are TRBV4-2 and TRBJ1-5; D uncertain. The germline V gene has CDR1 LGHNA and CDR2 YNFKEQ. Between the trimmed V and J ends, which lost 8 bases and 7 bases, there was a span of 18 bases. The CDR3 sequence is 14 residues long. The CDR3 spells CASGERGTGQPQHF. The CDR3 coding sequence is TGTGCCAGCGGCGAGAGAGGCACGGGGCAGCCCCAGCATTTT.

The chain joins TRBV6-5 to TRBJ1-1; D unclear. This CDR3 is 15 amino acids long. CDR1 is MNHEY and CDR2 is SVGAGI in the germline V gene. The V and J ends lost 3 bases and 1 base respectively, with 12 bases between them. The CDR3 sequence is CASSYESRGNTEAFF. The CDR3 DNA sequence: TGTGCCAGCAGTTATGAATCGCGCGGGAACACTGAAGCTTTCTTT.

The chain is built from TRBV6-5 and TRBJ1-3, with D perhaps TRBD1 (6 bases). In germline, CDR1 is MNHEY, CDR2 SVGAGI. The V gene lost 4 bases and the J gene lost 1 base, with 14 bases spanning the gap. The CDR3 totals 16 residues. The CDR3 region has the DNA TGTGCCAGCAGTTCGCCCCATACAGGGTCTGGAAACACCATATATTTT. Translation: CASSSPHTGSGNTIYF.

The chain combines TRBV3-1 (or the pseudogene TRBV3-2) with TRBJ1-1; weak D call: TRBD1 (6 bases). This CDR3 is built from 13 residues. From germline, CDR1 is LGHDT and CDR2 YNNKEL (reference sequence). The ends were cut back, 4 bases at V and 6 bases at J, with 12 bases in the middle. CDR3 nucleotide sequence: TGTGCCAGCAGCCCTGGGACAAGACCTGAAGCTTTCTTT. Translating gives CASSPGTRPEAFF.

This clone was detected once. Here the CDR3 reads CASSSGQMNSNQPQHF. CDR3 nucleotides: TGTGCCAGCAGCTCGGGACAGATGAATAGCAATCAGCCCCAGCATTTT. The chain carries TRBV28 and TRBJ1-5; 7 bases map to TRBD1. Germline V gene data show CDR1 as MDHEN and CDR2 as SYDVKM. Germline trimming cut 6 bases from V and 0 bases from J; bases unmatched to any gene: 8. This CDR3 is 16 amino acids long.

This clone was observed a single time. The chain couples TRBV5-1 to TRBJ2-3; D might be TRBD1 (6 bases). From germline, CDR1 is SGHRS and CDR2 YFSETQ. Between the trimmed V and J ends, which lost 4 bases and 4 bases, there was a span of 10 bases. The CDR3 length is 13 residues. The CDR3 DNA reads as TGCGCCAGCAGCCGACAGGATGCAGATACGCAGTATTTT. Its translation is CASSRQDADTQYF.

V and J are TRBV18 and TRBJ1-4, with D perhaps matching TRBD1 (5 bases). CDR3 length: 15 residues. Per germline, CDR1 KGHSH and CDR2 LQKENI. The V end was cut by 1 base, the J end by 8 bases, with 14 bases between. The chain's CDR3 is CASSPLEGPGEKLFF. Written as DNA, the CDR3 is TGTGCCAGCTCACCACTGGAGGGGCCGGGCGAAAAACTGTTTTTT.

The rearrangement links TRBV29-1 to TRBJ1-2; 12 nucleotides align to TRBD1. This CDR3 is built from 13 residues. V shed 4 bases, J shed 8 bases, and the junction held 5 bases outside the gene matches. Germline V CDR1 and CDR2: SQVTM, ANQGSEA. CDR3 bases: TGCAGCGTTGGGGGACAGGGGGCGAGCGGCTACACCTTC. Its translation: CSVGGQGASGYTF. Filled out from reference TRBV29-1 and TRBJ1-2, the complete variable domain reads SAVISQKPSRDICQRGTSLTIQCQVDSQVTMMFWYRQQPGQSLTLIATANQGSEATYESGFVIDKFPISRPNLTFSTLTVSNMSPEDSSIYLCSVGGQGASGYTFGSGTRLTVV.

The genes are TRBV12-3 or TRBV12-4 and TRBJ1-2, with TRBD1 identical over 9 bases. The V gene end was trimmed by 5 bases and the J gene end by 5 bases; junction bases not matched to a gene: 0. The CDR3 spans 12 residues. CDR3 in DNA: TGTGCCAGCAGTGACAGGGGGTATGGCTACACCTTC. It is translated as CASSDRGYGYTF.